This note documents a single T cell receptor (beta chain) sequence. This specimen belongs to a study of blood T cell repertoires in COVID-19. The V segment lost 4 bases and the J segment 4 bases; nucleotides outside the gene matches: 10. Germline V CDR1 and CDR2: SEHNR, FQNEAQ (reference sequence). The CDR3 extends over 17 amino acids. In the original processing: Nucleated cell number was recorded as an estimate derived from reference gene primer amplification. Libraries were prepared by immunoSEQ multiplex PCR; TCRdb keeps only in-frame clonotypes and omits some of them. V and J calls and clone size are as listed in that table; D and trimming were resolved from the DNA. The table has around 62,000 clones, about nine tenths seen once; the top ten hold approximately 1.5%.

Sample: peripheral blood. This sequence was found in a man in his 60s with acute or convalescent COVID-19. This chain links TRBV7-9 with TRBJ2-5; 12 bases fit TRBD2. DNA for the CDR3: TGTGCCAGCAGCTCCCCGACTAGCGGGAGTTACAGAGAGACCCAGTACTTC. Encoded protein: CASSSPTSGSYRETQYF.